The next 5 T cell receptor beta chains were all read from a single sample in a study of cytomegalovirus exposure and HLA in healthy donors (TCRdb year 2017). The library was obtained by the immunoSEQ multiplex PCR assay. For the multiplex PCR, a mixture combining 60 forward primers for TCR Vbeta segments and 13 reverse primers for TCR Jbeta segments was used. This immuneACCESS table, as held by TCRdb, lists in-frame sequences with V and J called but not all clones. Of the missing ones, under half trace to an unresolved V gene in checked studies; the others have no known cause. The sample data list about 120,000 clones, and roughly 60% of these were observed just once. The leading ten clones occupy less than 12% of the sample. Sequenced material: PBMCs. The origin of the receptors is a man between 40 and 49 years old in good health and CMV-seropositive.

The chain employs TRBV5-1 and TRBJ1-2; 9 bases are a match to TRBD1. V was clipped by 0 bases and J by 8 bases; unmatched bases: 5. Per the germline V gene, CDR1 is SGHRS and CDR2 is YFSETQ. The CDR3 consists of 14 residues. CDR3 DNA: TGCGCCAGCAGCTTGGAGGACAGGGGTTCGGGCTACACCTTC. This gives the protein CASSLEDRGSGYTF.

This rearrangement joins TRBV5-4 to TRBJ1-2; 9 nucleotides line up with TRBD1. V shed 4 bases and J 8 bases; nucleotides not matched to a gene: 6. Germline CDR1 SGHNT, CDR2 YYREEE (reference sequence). The CDR3 extends over 13 amino acids. For the CDR3, the DNA is TGTGCCAGCAGCCTGGGACAGGGAGGAGGCTACACCTTC. It encodes CASSLGQGGGYTF.

The chain carries TRBV11-2 and TRBJ1-4; 9 positions match TRBD1. V was clipped by 6 bases and J by 5 bases; unmatched bases: 10. From germline, CDR1 is SGHAT and CDR2 FQNNGV. The CDR3 is 16 residues long. CDR3 in amino acids: CASRKLGGTGNEKLFF. The CDR3 coding sequence is TGTGCCAGCAGGAAACTTGGCGGGACAGGGAATGAAAAACTGTTTTTT. Full variable domain (missing parts from reference TRBV11-2 and TRBJ1-4): EAGVAQSPRYKIIEKRQSVAFWCNPISGHATLYWYQQILGQGPKLLIQFQNNGVVDDSQLPKDRFSAERLKGVDSTLKIQPAKLEDSAVYLCASRKLGGTGNEKLFFGSGTQLSVL.

This clone was seen a handful of times. The chain carries TRBV29-1 and TRBJ2-5; D is unclear. Germline V gene lookup returns CDR1 SQVTM and CDR2 ANQGSEA. The CDR3 has 11 amino acids. The V gene lost 4 bases and the J gene lost 2 bases, with 5 bases spanning the gap. The CDR3 DNA follows: TGCAGCGTTGTTCCGCAAGAGACCCAGTACTTC. It codes for CSVVPQETQYF.

V and J are TRBV7-9 and TRBJ1-4; D unclear. This CDR3 contains 14 residues. Germline CDR1 reads SEHNR; CDR2 reads FQNEAQ (reference sequence). Trimming removed 6 bases from V and 0 bases from J, with 8 bases in between. The CDR3 loop is CASSHSTTNEKLFF. In DNA form, the CDR3 reads TGTGCCAGCAGTCATTCAACAACTAATGAAAAACTGTTTTTT. The full variable domain, its missing parts supplied by reference TRBV7-9 and TRBJ1-4, is DTGVSQNPRHKITKRGQNVTFRCDPISEHNRLYWYRQTLGQGPEFLTYFQNEAQLEKSRLLSDRFSAERPKGSFSTLEIQRTEQGDSAMYLCASSHSTTNEKLFFGSGTQLSVL.